This TCR beta chain is drawn from a study of cytomegalovirus exposure and HLA in healthy donors. The PCR used 60 Vbeta and 13 Jbeta primers. Sequencing used immunoSEQ multiplex PCR; TCRdb keeps in-frame clones, though not all of them. The sample consists of 70,000 or so clones, around 86% of them appearing once. With regard to this clone: Its antigen is not known. The same CDR3 can be traced to other DNA sequences in this sample.

Study findings and constraints: An apparent linkage of common viral pathogens to several of the most significant clusters emerged in a later analysis.

Germline CDR1 is SGHRS and CDR2 is YFSETQ. The CDR3 spans 15 residues. Trimming cost V 7 bases and J 4 bases; bases outside gene matches: 12. This sequence was found in a woman in her twenties or thirties in good health and CMV-seronegative. The source material was PBMCs. V gene TRBV5-1 combines with J gene TRBJ2-3, with 7 nucleotides matching TRBD2. CDR3 sequence (DNA): TGCGCCAGCCGTCGGGCAGGGAGGGTCCCAGATACGCAGTATTTT. Protein product: CASRRAGRVPDTQYF.